The rows below give T cell receptor beta chains drawn from one sample of a study of blood T cell repertoires in COVID-19. Assay used: immunoSEQ multiplex PCR; TCRdb lists only in-frame clones, some missing. This repertoire shows under 75,000 clones, 89% found once; its top ten account for 8.2%. The specimen was peripheral blood. The source is a man between 50 and 59 years old with active COVID-19. The conserved cysteine and the conserved F or W are not part of the CDR3 here. Size tells how often a clone was seen (once, few, many) or the class of an expanded clone, and some rows leave it out.

17	.	TRBV4-3	TRBJ2-3	ASSQDGPTSGLSTDTQY
11	.	TRBV27	TRBJ2-1	ASSPDWYNEQF
16	.	TRBV9	TRBJ2-2	ASSETATGEPNTGELF
12	.	TRBV7-9	TRBJ1-5	ASSPGQLNQPQH
10	.	TRBV19	TRBJ2-2	ASSIVGRELF
10	.	TRBV29-1	TRBJ2-7	SVELSGEEQY
11	few	TRBV7-2	TRBJ1-5	ASSLYRGQPQH
14	.	TRBV6-4	TRBJ1-5	ASSEGAGGGNQPQH
13	.	TRBV14	TRBJ2-1	ASSPGQGRRNEQF
12	.	TRBV7-9	TRBJ1-2	ASSSRDGTYGYT
6	.	TRBV20-1	TRBJ1-1	SLGRAF
14	.	TRBV5-4	TRBJ1-4	ASSLWDRGFNEKLF
12	.	TRBV2	TRBJ2-7	ASSEARGLYEQY
13	.	TRBV10-1	TRBJ2-7	ASSPGTSGSYEQY
12	.	TRBV3-1/TRBV3-2	TRBJ2-1	ASSPMVSYNEQF
12	.	TRBV10-2	TRBJ2-2	ASKTSANTGELF
12	.	TRBV29-1	TRBJ1-4	SVEEAGGNEKLF
12	once	TRBV6-5	TRBJ1-1	ASSYHPGNAEAF
13	.	TRBV11-2	TRBJ1-3	ASSIQGAYGNTIY
14	once	TRBV15	TRBJ1-4	ATSRARLQLHEKLF
12	few	TRBV7-9	TRBJ1-2	ASSFPGQIYGYT
12	.	TRBV10-3	TRBJ2-5	AISEADREETQY